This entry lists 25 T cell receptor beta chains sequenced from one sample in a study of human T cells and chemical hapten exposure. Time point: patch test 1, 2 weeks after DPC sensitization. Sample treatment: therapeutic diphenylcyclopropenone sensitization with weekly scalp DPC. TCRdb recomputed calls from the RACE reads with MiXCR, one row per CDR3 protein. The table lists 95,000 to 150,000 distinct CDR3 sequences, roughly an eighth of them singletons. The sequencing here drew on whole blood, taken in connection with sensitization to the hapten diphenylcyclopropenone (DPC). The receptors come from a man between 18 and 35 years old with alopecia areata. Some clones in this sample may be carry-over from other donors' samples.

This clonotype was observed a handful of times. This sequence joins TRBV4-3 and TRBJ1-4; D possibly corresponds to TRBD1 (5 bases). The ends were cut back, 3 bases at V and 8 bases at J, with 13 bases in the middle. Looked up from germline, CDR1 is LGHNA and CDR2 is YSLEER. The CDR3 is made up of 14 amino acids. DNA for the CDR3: TGCGCCAGCAGCCACATAGTCCAGGGCGAAAAACTGTTTTTT. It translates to CASSHIVQGEKLFF.

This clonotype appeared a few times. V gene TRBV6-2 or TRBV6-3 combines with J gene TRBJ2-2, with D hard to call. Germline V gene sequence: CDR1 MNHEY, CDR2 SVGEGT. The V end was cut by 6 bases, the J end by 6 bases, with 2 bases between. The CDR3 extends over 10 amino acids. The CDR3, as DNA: TGTGCCAGCAGAGCCGGGGAGCTGTTTTTT. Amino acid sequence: CASRAGELFF.

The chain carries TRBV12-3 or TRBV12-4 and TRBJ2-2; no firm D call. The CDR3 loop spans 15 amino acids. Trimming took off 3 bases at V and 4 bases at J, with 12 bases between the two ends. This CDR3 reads CASSLRSLGTGELFF. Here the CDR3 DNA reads TGTGCCAGCAGTTTGAGGTCTCTTGGCACCGGGGAGCTGTTTTTT.

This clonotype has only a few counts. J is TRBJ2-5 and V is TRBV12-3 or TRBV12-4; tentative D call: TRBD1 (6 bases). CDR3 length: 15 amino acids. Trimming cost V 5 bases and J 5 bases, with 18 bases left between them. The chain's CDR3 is CASSSLQGNSETQYF. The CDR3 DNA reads TGTGCCAGCAGTAGTTTACAGGGTAACAGTGAGACCCAGTACTTC.

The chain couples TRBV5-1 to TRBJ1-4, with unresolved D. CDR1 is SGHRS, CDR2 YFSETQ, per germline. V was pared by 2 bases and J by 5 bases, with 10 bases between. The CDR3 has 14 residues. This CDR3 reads CASSLTSVNEKLFF. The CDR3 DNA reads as TGCGCCAGCAGCTTAACTTCAGTGAATGAAAAACTGTTTTTT.

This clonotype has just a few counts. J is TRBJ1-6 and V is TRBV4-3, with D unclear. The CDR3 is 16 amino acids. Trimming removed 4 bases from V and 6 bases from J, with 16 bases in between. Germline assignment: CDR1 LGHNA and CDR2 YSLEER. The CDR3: CASSRDAYSINSPLHF. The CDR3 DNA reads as TGCGCCAGCAGCCGCGATGCGTACAGCATTAATTCACCCCTCCACTTT.

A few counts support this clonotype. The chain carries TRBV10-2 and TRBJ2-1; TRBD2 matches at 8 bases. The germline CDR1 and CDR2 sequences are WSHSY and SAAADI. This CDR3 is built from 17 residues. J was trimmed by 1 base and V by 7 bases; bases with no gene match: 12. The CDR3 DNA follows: TGCGCCAGCACATCCAGCGGGGGCCAGATTTCCTACAATGAGCAGTTCTTC. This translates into CASTSSGGQISYNEQFF.

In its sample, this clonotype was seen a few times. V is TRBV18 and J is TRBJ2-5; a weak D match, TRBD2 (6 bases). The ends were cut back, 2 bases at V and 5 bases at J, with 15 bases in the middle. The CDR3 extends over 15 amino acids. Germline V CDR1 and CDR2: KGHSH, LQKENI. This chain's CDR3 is CASSPTGTLVETQYF. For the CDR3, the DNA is TGTGCCAGCTCACCAACCGGGACTCTCGTTGAGACCCAGTACTTC. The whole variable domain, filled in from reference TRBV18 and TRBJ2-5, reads NAGVMQNPRHLVRRRGQEARLRCSPMKGHSHVYWYRQLPEEGLKFMVYLQKENIIDESGMPKERFSAEFPKEGPSILRIQQVVRGDSAAYFCASSPTGTLVETQYFGPGTRLLVL.

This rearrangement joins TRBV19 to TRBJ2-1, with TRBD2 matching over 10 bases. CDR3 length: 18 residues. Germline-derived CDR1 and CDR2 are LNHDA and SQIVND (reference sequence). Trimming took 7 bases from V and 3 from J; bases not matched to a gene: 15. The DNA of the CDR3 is TGTGCCAGTACCCATCAGGCTAGCGGGGGTAGTGGCTACAATGAGCAGTTCTTC. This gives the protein CASTHQASGGSGYNEQFF.

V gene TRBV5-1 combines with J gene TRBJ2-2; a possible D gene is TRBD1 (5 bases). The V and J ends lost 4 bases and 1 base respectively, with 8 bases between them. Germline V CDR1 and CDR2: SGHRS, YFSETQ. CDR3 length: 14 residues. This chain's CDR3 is CASSRTLNTGELFF. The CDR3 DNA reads TGCGCCAGCAGCCGGACACTGAACACCGGGGAGCTGTTTTTT. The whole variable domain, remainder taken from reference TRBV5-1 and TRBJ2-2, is KAGVTQTPRYLIKTRGQQVTLSCSPISGHRSVSWYQQTPGQGLQFLFEYFSETQRNKGNFPGRFSGRQFSNSRSEMNVSTLELGDSALYLCASSRTLNTGELFFGEGSRLTVL.

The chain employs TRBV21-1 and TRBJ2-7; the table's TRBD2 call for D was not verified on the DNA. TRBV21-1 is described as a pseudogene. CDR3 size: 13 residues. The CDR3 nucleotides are TGTGCCAGCAGCAACCCCCTCCCCGACGAGCAGTACTTC. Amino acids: CASSNPLPDEQYF.

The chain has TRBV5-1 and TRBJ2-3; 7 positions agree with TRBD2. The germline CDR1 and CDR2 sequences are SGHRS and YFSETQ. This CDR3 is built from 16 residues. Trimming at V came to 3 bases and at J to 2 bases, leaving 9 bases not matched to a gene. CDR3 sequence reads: CASSSDGGSVTDTQYF. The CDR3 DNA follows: TGCGCCAGCAGCTCCGACGGCGGGAGTGTCACAGATACGCAGTATTTT.

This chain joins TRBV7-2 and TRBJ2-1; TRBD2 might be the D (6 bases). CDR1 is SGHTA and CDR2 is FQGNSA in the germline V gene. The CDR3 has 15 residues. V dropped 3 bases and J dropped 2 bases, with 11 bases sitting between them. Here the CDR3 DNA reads TGTGCCAGCAGCTTCCGGGACTGGACCTACAATGAGCAGTTCTTC. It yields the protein CASSFRDWTYNEQFF.

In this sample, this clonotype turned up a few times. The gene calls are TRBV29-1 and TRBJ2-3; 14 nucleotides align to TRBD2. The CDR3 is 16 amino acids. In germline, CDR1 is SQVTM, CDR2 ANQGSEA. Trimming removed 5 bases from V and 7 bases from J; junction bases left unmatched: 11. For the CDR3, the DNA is TGCAGCGTTTTCCCTCGACTAGCGGGGGGGACCAATACGCAGTATTTT. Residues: CSVFPRLAGGTNTQYF.

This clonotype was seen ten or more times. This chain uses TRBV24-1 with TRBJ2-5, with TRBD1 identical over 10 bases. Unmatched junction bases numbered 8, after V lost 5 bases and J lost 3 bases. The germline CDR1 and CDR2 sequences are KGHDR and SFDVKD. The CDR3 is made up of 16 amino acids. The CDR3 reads CATSAGQGVKEETQYF. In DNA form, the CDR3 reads TGTGCCACCAGTGCCGGACAGGGGGTGAAAGAAGAGACCCAGTACTTC.

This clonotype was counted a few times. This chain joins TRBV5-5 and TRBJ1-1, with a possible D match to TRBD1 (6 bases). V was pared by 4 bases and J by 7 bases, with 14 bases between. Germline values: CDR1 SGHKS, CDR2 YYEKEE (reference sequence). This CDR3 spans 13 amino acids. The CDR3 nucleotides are TGTGCCAGCAGCCTGGACAGTCGTGGTGAAGCTTTCTTT. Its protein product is CASSLDSRGEAFF.

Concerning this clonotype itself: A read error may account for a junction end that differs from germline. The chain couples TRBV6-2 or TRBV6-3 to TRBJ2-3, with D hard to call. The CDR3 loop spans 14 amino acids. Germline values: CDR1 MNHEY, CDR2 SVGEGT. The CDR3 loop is CVSSIATPTDTQYF. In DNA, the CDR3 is TGTGTCAGCAGCATAGCAACTCCCACAGATACGCAGTATTTT.

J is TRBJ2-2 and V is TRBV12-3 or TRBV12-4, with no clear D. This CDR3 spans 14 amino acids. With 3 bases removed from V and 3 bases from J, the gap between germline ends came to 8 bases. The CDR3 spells CASSFNRDTGELFF. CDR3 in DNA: TGTGCCAGCAGTTTTAACAGAGACACCGGGGAGCTGTTTTTT.

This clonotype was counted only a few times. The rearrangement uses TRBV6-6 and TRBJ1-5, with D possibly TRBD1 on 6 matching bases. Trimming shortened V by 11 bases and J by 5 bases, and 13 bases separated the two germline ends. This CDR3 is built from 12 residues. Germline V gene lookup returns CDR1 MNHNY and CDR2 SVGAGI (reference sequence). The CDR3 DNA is TGTGCCGCCGCCGGGGGCGATCAGCCCCAGCATTTT. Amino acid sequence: CAAAGGDQPQHF.

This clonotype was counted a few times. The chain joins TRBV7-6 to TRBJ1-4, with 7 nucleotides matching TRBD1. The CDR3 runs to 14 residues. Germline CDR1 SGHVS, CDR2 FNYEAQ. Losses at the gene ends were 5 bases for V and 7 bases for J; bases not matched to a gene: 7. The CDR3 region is CASSPDREIEKLFF. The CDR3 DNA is TGTGCCAGCAGCCCCGACAGGGAGATTGAAAAACTGTTTTTT.

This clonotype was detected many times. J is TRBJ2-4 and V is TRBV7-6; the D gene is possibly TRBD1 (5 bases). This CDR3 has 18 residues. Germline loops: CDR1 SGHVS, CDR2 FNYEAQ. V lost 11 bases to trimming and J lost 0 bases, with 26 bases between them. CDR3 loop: CAPSPGRENNKAKNIQYF. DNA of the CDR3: TGTGCCCCCAGCCCCGGCAGGGAAAACAACAAAGCCAAAAACATTCAGTACTTC. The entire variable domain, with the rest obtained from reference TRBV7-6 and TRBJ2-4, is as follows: GAGVSQSPRYKVTKRGQDVALRCDPISGHVSLYWYRQALGQGPEFLTYFNYEAQQDKSGLPNDRFSAERPEGSISTLTIQRTEQRDSAMYRCAPSPGRENNKAKNIQYFGAGTRLSVL.

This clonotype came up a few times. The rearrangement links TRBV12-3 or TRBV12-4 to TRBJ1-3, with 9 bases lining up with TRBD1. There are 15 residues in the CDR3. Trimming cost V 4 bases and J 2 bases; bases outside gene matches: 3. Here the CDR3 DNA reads TGTGCCAGCAGTTCATGGGACAGGGCTGGAAACACCATATATTTT. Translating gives CASSSWDRAGNTIYF.

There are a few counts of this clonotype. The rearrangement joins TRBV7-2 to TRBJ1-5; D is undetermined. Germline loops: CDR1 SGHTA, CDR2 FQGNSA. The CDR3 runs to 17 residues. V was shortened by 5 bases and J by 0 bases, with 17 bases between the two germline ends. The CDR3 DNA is TGTGCCAGCAGCCCGGGGAGGACCTTCTATAGCAATCAGCCCCAGCATTTT. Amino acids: CASSPGRTFYSNQPQHF.

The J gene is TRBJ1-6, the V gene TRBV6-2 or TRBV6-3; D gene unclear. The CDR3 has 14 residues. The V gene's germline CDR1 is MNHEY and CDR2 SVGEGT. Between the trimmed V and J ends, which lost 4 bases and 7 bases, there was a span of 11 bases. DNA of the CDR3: TGTGCCAGCAGTTTGCTGTCTTTCAATTCACCCCTCCACTTT. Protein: CASSLLSFNSPLHF.

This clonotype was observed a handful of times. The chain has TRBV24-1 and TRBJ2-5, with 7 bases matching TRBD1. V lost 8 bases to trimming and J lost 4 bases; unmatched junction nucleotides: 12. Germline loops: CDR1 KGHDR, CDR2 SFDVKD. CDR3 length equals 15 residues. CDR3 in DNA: TGTGCCACCACTTTAAGACCGACAGGGCGAGAGACCCAGTACTTC. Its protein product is CATTLRPTGRETQYF.